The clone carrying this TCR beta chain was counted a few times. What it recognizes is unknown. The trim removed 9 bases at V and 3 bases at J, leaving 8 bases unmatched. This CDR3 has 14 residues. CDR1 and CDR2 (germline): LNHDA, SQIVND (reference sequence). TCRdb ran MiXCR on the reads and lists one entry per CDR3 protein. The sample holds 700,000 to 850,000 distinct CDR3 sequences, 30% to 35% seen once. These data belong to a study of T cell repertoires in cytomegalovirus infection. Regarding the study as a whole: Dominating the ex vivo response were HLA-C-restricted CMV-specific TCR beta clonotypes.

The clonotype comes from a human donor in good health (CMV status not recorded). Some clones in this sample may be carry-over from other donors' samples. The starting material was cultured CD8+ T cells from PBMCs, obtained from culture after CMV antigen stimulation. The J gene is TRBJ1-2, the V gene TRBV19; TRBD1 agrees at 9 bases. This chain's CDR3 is CARTGTGCDYGYTF. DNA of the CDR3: TGTGCCAGGACAGGGACAGGGTGTGACTATGGCTACACCTTC.